This TCR beta chain was identified in a study of cytomegalovirus exposure and HLA in healthy donors. Study-level background: About 179 million T cells yielded some 120 million unique TCR beta sequences in earlier analysis. Study-level results: Clonal expansion, a later analysis showed, was greater in HLA-associated TCR beta chains than in equally common others. A later analysis reported that several of the most significant clusters appeared to be linked to common viral pathogens, among them Epstein-Barr virus. Investigators reported approximately 170 TCR beta chains as tied to cytomegalovirus.

Details on this clone: What it binds is unknown.

The V gene's germline CDR1 is WNHNN and CDR2 SYGVQD (reference sequence). This CDR3 has 15 amino acids. Trimming cost V 2 bases and J 4 bases; bases outside gene matches: 3. PCR employed 60 Vbeta and 13 Jbeta primers. The assay was immunoSEQ multiplex PCR, and TCRdb's table has in-frame clones only and misses some. The sample has about 140,000 clones, 88% seen once. The sample taken for sequencing was PBMCs. This receptor was obtained from a woman between 40 and 50 years old in good health and CMV-seronegative. V and J are TRBV10-1 and TRBJ2-5; 11 bases map to TRBD2. CDR3 region: CASSEGSGRGETQYF. The DNA for the CDR3 is TGCGCCAGCAGTGAGGGTAGCGGGAGGGGAGAGACCCAGTACTTC.